This TCR beta chain was profiled in a study of cytomegalovirus exposure and HLA in healthy donors. Study information: Among 350 to 500 genotyped donors, about 80% fell in the Caucasian-associated ancestry cluster. The study, taken as a whole, reports: After further analysis at a later stage, 16,951 TCR beta sequences were associated with HLA alleles at 0.05 false discovery rate. The study flagged some 170 TCR beta chains as cytomegalovirus-associated.

Vbeta (60) and Jbeta (13) primers were used in the PCR. TCRdb's copy holds only in-frame clones and misses some; the assay was immunoSEQ multiplex PCR. Of roughly 130,000 clones in the sample, 8% to 9.5% are singletons; the top ten hold 5.5%. Germline values: CDR1 SGHKS, CDR2 YYEKEE (reference sequence). V dropped 2 bases and J dropped 2; count of bases not matched to a gene: 1. This CDR3 is 14 amino acids long. To note about this clone: Its antigen is not known.

The receptor was derived from a man aged 35 to 55 in good health and CMV-seronegative. The sequencing sample was made of PBMCs. The chain joins TRBV5-5 to TRBJ2-5, with 9 bases that match TRBD1. Here the CDR3 reads CASSFGQGQETQYF. The CDR3 region has the DNA TGTGCCAGCAGCTTTGGACAGGGGCAAGAGACCCAGTACTTC.